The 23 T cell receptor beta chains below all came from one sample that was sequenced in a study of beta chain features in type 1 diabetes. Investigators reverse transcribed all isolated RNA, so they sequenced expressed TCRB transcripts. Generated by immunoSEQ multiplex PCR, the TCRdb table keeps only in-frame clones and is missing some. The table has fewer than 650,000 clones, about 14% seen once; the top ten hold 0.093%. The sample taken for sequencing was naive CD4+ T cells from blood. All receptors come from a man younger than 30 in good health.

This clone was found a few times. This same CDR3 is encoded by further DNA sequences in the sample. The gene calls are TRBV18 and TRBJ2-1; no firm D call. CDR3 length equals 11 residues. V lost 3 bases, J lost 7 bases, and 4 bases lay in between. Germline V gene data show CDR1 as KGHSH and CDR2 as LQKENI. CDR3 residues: CASSPANEQFF. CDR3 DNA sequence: TGTGCCAGCTCACCCGCGAATGAGCAGTTCTTC.

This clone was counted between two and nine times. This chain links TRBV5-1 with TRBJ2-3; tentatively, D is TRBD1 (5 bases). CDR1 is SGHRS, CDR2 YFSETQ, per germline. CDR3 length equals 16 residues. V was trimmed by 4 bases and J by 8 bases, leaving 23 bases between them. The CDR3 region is CASSLPFLIGASTQYF. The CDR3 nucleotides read TGCGCCAGCAGCCTCCCCTTTTTGATAGGGGCAAGTACGCAGTATTTT.

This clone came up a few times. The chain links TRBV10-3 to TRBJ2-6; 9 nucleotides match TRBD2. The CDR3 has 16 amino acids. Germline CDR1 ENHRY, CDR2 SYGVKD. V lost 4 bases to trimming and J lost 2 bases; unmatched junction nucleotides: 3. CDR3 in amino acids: CAISAAGGPGANVLTF. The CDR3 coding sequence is TGTGCCATCAGTGCCGCGGGAGGGCCTGGGGCCAACGTCCTGACTTTC.

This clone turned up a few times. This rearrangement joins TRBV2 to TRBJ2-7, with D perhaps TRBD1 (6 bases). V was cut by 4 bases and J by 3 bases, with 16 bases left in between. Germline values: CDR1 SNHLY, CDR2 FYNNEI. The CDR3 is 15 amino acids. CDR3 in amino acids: CASSAGQRYFYEQYF. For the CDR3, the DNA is TGTGCCAGCAGTGCGGGACAACGATATTTCTACGAGCAGTACTTC.

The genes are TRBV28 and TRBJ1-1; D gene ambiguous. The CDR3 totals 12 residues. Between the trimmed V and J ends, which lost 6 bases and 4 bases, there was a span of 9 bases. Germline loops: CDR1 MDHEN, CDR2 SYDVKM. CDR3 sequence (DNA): TGTGCCAGCAGCGATCGGGGCACTGAAGCTTTCTTT. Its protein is CASSDRGTEAFF.

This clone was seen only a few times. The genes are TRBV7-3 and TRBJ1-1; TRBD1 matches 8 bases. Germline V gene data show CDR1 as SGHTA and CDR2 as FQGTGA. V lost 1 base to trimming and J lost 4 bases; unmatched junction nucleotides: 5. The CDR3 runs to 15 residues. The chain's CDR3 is CASSLNTGGITEAFF. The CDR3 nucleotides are TGTGCCAGCAGCTTAAATACAGGGGGGATCACTGAAGCTTTCTTT. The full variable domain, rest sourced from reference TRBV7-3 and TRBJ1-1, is GAGVSQTPSNKVTEKGKYVELRCDPISGHTALYWYRQSLGQGPEFLIYFQGTGAADDSGLPNDRFFAVRPEGSVSTLKIQRTERGDSAVYLCASSLNTGGITEAFFGQGTRLTVV.

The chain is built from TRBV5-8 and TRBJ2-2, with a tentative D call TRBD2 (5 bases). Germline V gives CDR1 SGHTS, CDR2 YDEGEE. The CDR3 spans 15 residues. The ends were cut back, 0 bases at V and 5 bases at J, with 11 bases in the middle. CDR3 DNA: TGTGCCAGCAGCTTGGGGCAACTAGGTACCGGGGAGCTGTTTTTT. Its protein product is CASSLGQLGTGELFF.

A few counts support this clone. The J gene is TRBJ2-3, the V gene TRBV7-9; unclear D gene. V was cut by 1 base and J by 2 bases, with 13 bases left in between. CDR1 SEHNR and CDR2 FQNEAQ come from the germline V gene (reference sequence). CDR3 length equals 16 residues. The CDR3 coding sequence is TGTGCCAGCAGCTTAGTATCAGGAATTTCCACAGATACGCAGTATTTT. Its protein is CASSLVSGISTDTQYF.

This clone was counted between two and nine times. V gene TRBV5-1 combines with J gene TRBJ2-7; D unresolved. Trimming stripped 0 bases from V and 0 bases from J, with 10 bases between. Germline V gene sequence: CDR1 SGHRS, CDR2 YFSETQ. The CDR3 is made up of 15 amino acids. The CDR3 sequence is CASSLARASSYEQYF. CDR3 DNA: TGCGCCAGCAGCTTGGCCCGGGCGAGCTCCTACGAGCAGTACTTC.

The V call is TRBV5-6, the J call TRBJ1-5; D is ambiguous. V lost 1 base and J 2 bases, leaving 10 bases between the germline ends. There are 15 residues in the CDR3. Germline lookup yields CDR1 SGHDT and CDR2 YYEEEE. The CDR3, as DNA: TGTGCCAGCAGCTTGCGTCGGCCAGGCAATCAGCCCCAGCATTTT. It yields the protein CASSLRRPGNQPQHF.

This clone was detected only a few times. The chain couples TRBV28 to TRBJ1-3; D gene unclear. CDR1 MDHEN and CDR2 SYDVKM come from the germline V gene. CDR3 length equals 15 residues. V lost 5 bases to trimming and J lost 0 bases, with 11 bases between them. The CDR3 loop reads CASSPPIRSGNTIYF. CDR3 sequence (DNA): TGTGCCAGCAGTCCGCCGATTCGCTCTGGAAACACCATATATTTT.

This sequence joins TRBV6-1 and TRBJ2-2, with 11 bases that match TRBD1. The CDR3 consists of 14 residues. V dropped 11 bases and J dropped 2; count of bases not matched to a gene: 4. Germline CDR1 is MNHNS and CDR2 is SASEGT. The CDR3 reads CAGGQGVNTGELFF. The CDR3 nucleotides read TGTGCCGGGGGACAGGGGGTTAACACCGGGGAGCTGTTTTTT.

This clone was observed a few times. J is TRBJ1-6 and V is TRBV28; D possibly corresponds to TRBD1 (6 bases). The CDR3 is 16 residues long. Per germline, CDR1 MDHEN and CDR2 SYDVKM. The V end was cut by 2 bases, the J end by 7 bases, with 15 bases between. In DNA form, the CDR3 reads TGTGCCAGCAGTTTACCCGGGGCAAGGGGGAATTCACCCCTCCACTTT. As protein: CASSLPGARGNSPLHF. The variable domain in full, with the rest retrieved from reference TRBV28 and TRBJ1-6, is DVKVTQSSRYLVKRTGEKVFLECVQDMDHENMFWYRQDPGLGLRLIYFSYDVKMKEKGDIPEGYSVSREKKERFSLILESASTNQTSMYLCASSLPGARGNSPLHFGNGTRLTVT.

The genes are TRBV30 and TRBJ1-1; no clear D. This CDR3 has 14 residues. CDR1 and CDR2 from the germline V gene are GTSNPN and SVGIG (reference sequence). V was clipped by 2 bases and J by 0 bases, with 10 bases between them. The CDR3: CAWSKRTVNTEAFF. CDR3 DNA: TGTGCCTGGAGTAAGAGGACGGTGAACACTGAAGCTTTCTTT.

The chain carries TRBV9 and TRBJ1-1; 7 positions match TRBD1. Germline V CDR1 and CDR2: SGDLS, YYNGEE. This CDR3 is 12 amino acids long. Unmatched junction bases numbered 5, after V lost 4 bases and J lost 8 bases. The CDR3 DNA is TGTGCCAGCAGCCGGATCAGGGGGGAAGCTTTCTTT. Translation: CASSRIRGEAFF.

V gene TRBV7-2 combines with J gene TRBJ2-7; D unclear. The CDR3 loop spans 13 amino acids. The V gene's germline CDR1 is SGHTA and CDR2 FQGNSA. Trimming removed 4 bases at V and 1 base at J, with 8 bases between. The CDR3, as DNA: TGTGCCAGCAGCTCCTTGGGATCCTACGAGCAGTACTTC. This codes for CASSSLGSYEQYF.

In DNA, the CDR3 is TGTGCCAGCAGCTTACTAGCGCGAGCCCGGGTCGATGAGCAGTTCTTC. Translated, it gives CASSLLARARVDEQFF. The chain joins TRBV7-9 to TRBJ2-1; tentative D call: TRBD2 (6 bases). Trimming shortened V by 2 bases and J by 8 bases, and 19 bases separated the two germline ends. The germline V gene has CDR1 SEHNR and CDR2 FQNEAQ (reference sequence). CDR3 size: 16 residues.

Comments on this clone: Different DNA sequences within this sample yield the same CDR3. The CDR3 nucleotides are TGCGCCAGCAGCTTGGGAGGGTACAATCAGCCCCAGCATTTT. Translation gives CASSLGGYNQPQHF. The chain combines TRBV5-1 with TRBJ1-5, with D uncertain. Germline CDR1 SGHRS, CDR2 YFSETQ. V lost 0 bases, J lost 3 bases, and 7 bases lay in between. The CDR3 has 14 amino acids. Complete variable domain (other parts from reference TRBV5-1 and TRBJ1-5): KAGVTQTPRYLIKTRGQQVTLSCSPISGHRSVSWYQQTPGQGLQFLFEYFSETQRNKGNFPGRFSGRQFSNSRSEMNVSTLELGDSALYLCASSLGGYNQPQHFGDGTRLSIL.

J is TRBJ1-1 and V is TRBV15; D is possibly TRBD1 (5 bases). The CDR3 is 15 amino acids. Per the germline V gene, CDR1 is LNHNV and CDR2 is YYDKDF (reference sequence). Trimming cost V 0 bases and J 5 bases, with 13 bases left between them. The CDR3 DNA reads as TGTGCCACCAGCAGAGATCGATTAGAGGGGACTGAAGCTTTCTTT. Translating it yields CATSRDRLEGTEAFF.

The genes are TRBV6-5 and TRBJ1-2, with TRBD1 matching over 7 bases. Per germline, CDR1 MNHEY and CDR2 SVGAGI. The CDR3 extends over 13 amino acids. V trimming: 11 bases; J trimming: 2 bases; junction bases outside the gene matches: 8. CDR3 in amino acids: CAAAVQGNYGYTF. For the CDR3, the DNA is TGTGCCGCCGCGGTACAGGGGAACTATGGCTACACCTTC.

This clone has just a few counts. The CDR3 DNA is TGTGCCAGCAGCCCTCGTGTATGGGGGCTGGGCAATGAGCAGTTCTTC. Translated: CASSPRVWGLGNEQFF. The gene calls are TRBV9 and TRBJ2-1; a weak D match, TRBD1 (6 bases). The CDR3 contains 16 residues. From germline, CDR1 is SGDLS and CDR2 YYNGEE. Trimming pared 4 bases from V and 6 bases from J, leaving 20 bases between.

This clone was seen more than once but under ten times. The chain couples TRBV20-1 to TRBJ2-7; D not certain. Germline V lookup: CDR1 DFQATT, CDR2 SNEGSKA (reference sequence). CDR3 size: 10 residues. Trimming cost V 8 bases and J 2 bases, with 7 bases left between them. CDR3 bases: TGCAGTCCTGCTCCCTACGAGCAGTACTTC. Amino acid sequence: CSPAPYEQYF.

CDR3 in DNA: TGTGCCATCAGTGTAAGGGAGTCCTTCGACTATGGCTACACCTTC. It encodes CAISVRESFDYGYTF. This chain joins TRBV10-3 and TRBJ1-2; D uncertain. In germline, CDR1 is ENHRY, CDR2 SYGVKD. The CDR3 runs to 15 residues. Trimming removed 4 bases at V and 3 bases at J, with 15 bases between.